The TCR beta chain described here comes from a study of cytomegalovirus exposure and HLA in healthy donors. Study-level background: Unique TCRs numbering some 80 million, obtained from HLA-typed donors, made up an early data release.

The CDR3 contains 13 residues. The ends were cut back, 6 bases at V and 4 bases at J, with 15 bases in the middle. In germline, CDR1 is SQVTM, CDR2 ANQGSEA. Points from the study as a whole: TCR beta chain V- and J-gene trimming was linked, in a later analysis, to a missense variant in DCLRE1C. The productive fraction for most TCR beta V segments was about 87% or about 30% in an earlier analysis. Later analysis revealed greater clonal expansion in HLA-associated TCR beta chains than in equally common others.

As concerns this clone: Its antigen is not known.

A multiplex PCR was run with 60 Vbeta primers and 13 Jbeta primers. The protocol was immunoSEQ multiplex PCR, while the TCRdb copy is restricted to in-frame clones and leaves out a portion. The sample holds fewer than 85,000 clones; under 80% are singletons and the top ten take 4.9%. The V call is TRBV29-1, the J call TRBJ1-2; D might be TRBD1 (6 bases). This TCR derives from a man in his sixties in good health and CMV-seropositive. The sample taken for sequencing was PBMCs. CDR3: CSVNGGDIYGYTF. CDR3 coding DNA: TGCAGCGTCAACGGGGGGGACATCTATGGCTACACCTTC.